The 18 T cell receptor beta chains reported below all come from one sample, sequenced in a study of cytomegalovirus exposure and HLA in healthy donors. PCR amplification relied on 60 Vbeta primers (plus 13 Jbeta primers). Sequencing was performed with immunoSEQ multiplex PCR; in TCRdb, only in-frame clones are kept and a portion is missing. The sample includes 100,000 to 150,000 clones, around 77% of them seen just once. Specimen: PBMCs. The receptors here all came from a woman aged 55-69 years in good health and CMV-seronegative.

The chain employs TRBV15 and TRBJ1-1; TRBD1 matches 9 bases. The germline CDR1 and CDR2 sequences are LNHNV and YYDKDF (reference sequence). This CDR3 is 15 amino acids long. The V gene end was trimmed by 5 bases and the J gene end by 3 bases; junction bases not matched to a gene: 7. The CDR3 is CATSRGQGQYTEAFF. CDR3 DNA sequence: TGTGCCACCAGCCGGGGACAGGGCCAATACACTGAAGCTTTCTTT.

The chain uses TRBV7-2 and TRBJ2-3, with 13 positions matching TRBD2. V dropped 8 bases and J dropped 6; count of bases not matched to a gene: 2. The CDR3 totals 13 residues. CDR1 is SGHTA, CDR2 FQGNSA, per germline. CDR3 DNA sequence: TGTGCCAGCGGGACTAGCGGGACGGATACGCAGTATTTT. Translating gives CASGTSGTDTQYF.

The rearrangement uses TRBV5-1 and TRBJ1-3; unclear D gene. CDR3 length: 15 residues. Germline V lookup: CDR1 SGHRS, CDR2 YFSETQ. The germline V and J ends were trimmed by 2 bases and 2 bases, with 11 bases remaining between them. The CDR3 loop is CASSFGGGAGNTIYF. CDR3 bases: TGCGCCAGCAGCTTCGGAGGTGGGGCTGGAAACACCATATATTTT. The full variable domain, in which reference TRBV5-1 and TRBJ1-3 provide the parts outside the CDR3, is KAGVTQTPRYLIKTRGQQVTLSCSPISGHRSVSWYQQTPGQGLQFLFEYFSETQRNKGNFPGRFSGRQFSNSRSEMNVSTLELGDSALYLCASSFGGGAGNTIYFGEGSWLTVV.

The chain recombines TRBV11-2 with TRBJ2-7; 10 bases are shared with TRBD2. Germline V gene data show CDR1 as SGHAT and CDR2 as FQNNGV. The ends lost 0 bases at V and 2 bases at J; junction bases unmatched: 10. The CDR3 is 18 amino acids. This CDR3 is CASSLDWVAGGSTYEQYF. The CDR3 bases are TGTGCCAGCAGCTTAGATTGGGTAGCGGGAGGCTCCACCTACGAGCAGTACTTC.

The chain combines TRBV30 with TRBJ1-3; 7 bases agree with TRBD1. Trimming at V came to 5 bases and at J to 2 bases, leaving 6 bases not matched to a gene. The CDR3 runs 14 residues. Germline CDR1 GTSNPN, CDR2 SVGIG (reference sequence). DNA of the CDR3: TGTGCCTGGGATGGGACAGCGGCTGGAAACACCATATATTTT. This sequence encodes CAWDGTAAGNTIYF. Drawing the rest from reference TRBV30 and TRBJ1-3, the complete variable domain is SQTIHQWPATLVQPVGSPLSLECTVEGTSNPNLYWYRQAAGRGLQLLFYSVGIGQISSEVPQNLSASRPQDRQFILSSKKLLLSDSGFYLCAWDGTAAGNTIYFGEGSWLTVV.

The chain combines TRBV5-1 with TRBJ2-1, with 7 bases aligning to TRBD1. With V trimmed by 0 bases and J by 6 bases, 9 bases remained unmatched. The length of the CDR3 is 16 residues. Germline V lookup: CDR1 SGHRS, CDR2 YFSETQ. The CDR3 spells CASSLEGQGVGNEQFF. CDR3 nucleotide sequence: TGCGCCAGCAGCTTGGAGGGGCAGGGGGTGGGCAATGAGCAGTTCTTC.

The rearrangement joins TRBV5-1 to TRBJ2-4, with TRBD1 identical over 8 bases. Germline CDR1 is SGHRS and CDR2 is YFSETQ. There are 13 residues in the CDR3. Trimming cost V 4 bases and J 7 bases; bases outside gene matches: 4. This CDR3 reads CASSLGQGNIQYF. CDR3 DNA: TGCGCCAGCAGCCTAGGACAGGGCAACATTCAGTACTTC.

The chain is built from TRBV5-1 and TRBJ2-7; no clear D gene. CDR1 SGHRS and CDR2 YFSETQ come from the germline V gene. CDR3 size: 14 residues. Trimming took 3 bases from V and 0 from J, leaving 10 bases between them. The CDR3 nucleotides read TGCGCCAGCAGCTGGCAGACAAACTCCTACGAGCAGTACTTC. It encodes CASSWQTNSYEQYF.

This clone was observed a handful of times. V usage is TRBV6-5 and J usage is TRBJ2-4; D is possibly TRBD1 (6 bases). Trimming cost V 11 bases and J 0 bases, with 17 bases left between them. The CDR3 sequence is 15 residues long. Germline V gene sequence: CDR1 MNHEY, CDR2 SVGAGI. The CDR3 nucleotides read TGTGCCGTGCGATCAGGGGCGCCAGCCAAAAACATTCAGTACTTC. This gives the protein CAVRSGAPAKNIQYF.

This chain joins TRBV5-1 and TRBJ2-7, with a tentative D call TRBD2 (5 bases). The CDR3 extends over 13 amino acids. In germline, CDR1 is SGHRS, CDR2 YFSETQ. The germline V and J ends were trimmed by 4 bases and 3 bases, with 11 bases remaining between them. Written as DNA, the CDR3 is TGCGCCAGCAGCGAGGGTTTGGGCTACGAGCAGTACTTC. As protein: CASSEGLGYEQYF.

This clone was counted a few times. The CDR3 is CASSADRGWQFF. In DNA, the CDR3 is TGTGCCAGCAGCGCCGACAGGGGATGGCAGTTCTTC. This chain joins TRBV5-4 and TRBJ2-1; the match to TRBD1 covers 8 bases. The CDR3 runs 12 residues. The V gene end was trimmed by 4 bases and the J gene end by 12 bases; junction bases not matched to a gene: 6. Per germline, CDR1 SGHNT and CDR2 YYREEE (reference sequence).

The chain joins TRBV28 to TRBJ1-4, with unresolved D. With 8 bases removed from V and 8 bases from J, the gap between germline ends came to 21 bases. Germline V gene data show CDR1 as MDHEN and CDR2 as SYDVKM. The CDR3 loop spans 15 amino acids. The CDR3 DNA follows: TGTGCCAGCCGGGGTCAGCCACTATCGACGGAAAAACTGTTTTTT. Protein: CASRGQPLSTEKLFF.

This chain joins TRBV11-2 and TRBJ1-1, with a weak D call TRBD1 (6 bases). This CDR3 contains 12 residues. V was cut by 3 bases and J by 9 bases, with 11 bases left in between. Germline V lookup: CDR1 SGHAT, CDR2 FQNNGV. This CDR3 is CASSLGGPKAFF. DNA for the CDR3: TGTGCCAGCAGCTTGGGGGGGCCGAAAGCTTTCTTT.

The chain is built from TRBV6-6 and TRBJ2-2; D remains unclear. V lost 5 bases, J lost 4 bases, and 8 bases lay in between. The CDR3 is made up of 13 amino acids. Germline V gene sequence: CDR1 MNHNY, CDR2 SVGAGI (reference sequence). The CDR3 loop reads CASSVPPTGELFF. DNA of the CDR3: TGTGCCAGCAGTGTTCCTCCCACCGGGGAGCTGTTTTTT.

J is TRBJ2-7 and V is TRBV10-3; D uncertain. In germline, CDR1 is ENHRY, CDR2 SYGVKD. The CDR3 has 15 residues. Between the trimmed V and J ends, which lost 4 bases and 3 bases, there was a span of 16 bases. In DNA form, the CDR3 reads TGTGCCATCAGTGGTGGTGCAGGTACTTACTACGAGCAGTACTTC. Translation: CAISGGAGTYYEQYF.

The rearrangement uses TRBV9 and TRBJ1-3; D possibly corresponds to TRBD1 (6 bases). With 4 bases removed from V and 6 bases from J, the gap between germline ends came to 11 bases. The CDR3 contains 13 residues. Germline lookup yields CDR1 SGDLS and CDR2 YYNGEE. CDR3 DNA sequence: TGTGCCAGCAGCCCTTGGGGGCCAAACACCATATATTTT. Protein: CASSPWGPNTIYF.

This chain joins TRBV7-3 and TRBJ2-3, with unresolved D. V lost 1 base and J 2 bases, leaving 13 bases between the germline ends. CDR1 SGHTA and CDR2 FQGTGA come from the germline V gene. This CDR3 spans 16 amino acids. DNA of the CDR3: TGTGCCAGCAGCTTAATGGGCCAGCCGTACACAGATACGCAGTATTTT. Encoded protein: CASSLMGQPYTDTQYF.

J is TRBJ2-7 and V is TRBV28; 9 positions agree with TRBD1. After removal of 7 bases from V and 3 bases from J, the junction contained 7 bases not matched to a gene. Germline V gene lookup returns CDR1 MDHEN and CDR2 SYDVKM. The CDR3 consists of 14 residues. CDR3 nucleotides: TGTGCCAGCACCGCCGGACAGGGGATCTACGAGCAGTACTTC. Protein: CASTAGQGIYEQYF.